The clone carrying this TCR beta chain was observed many times. The trim removed 10 bases at V and 3 bases at J, leaving 13 bases unmatched. The CDR3 sequence is 15 residues long. Germline V gives CDR1 MDHEN, CDR2 SYDVKM. Disease duration was under 3 months in the ophthalmopathy patients, who also had a Clinical Activity Score of at least 3 and a NOSPECS grade of at least 4. The PBMCs were taken from 10 ml of fresh peripheral blood. These data originate in a study of T cells in Graves' hyperthyroidism and ophthalmopathy. RNA transcripts served as the template for amplifying TCR beta CDR3 regions. A first-round RT-PCR of the TCR CDR3 used the HTBI primer set. MiXCR, run by TCRdb on the multiplex PCR reads, gives a single entry per CDR3 protein. This repertoire shows hundreds of thousands of distinct CDR3 sequences, around 15% found once; its top ten account for about an eighth.

Sequenced sample: blood. This receptor was taken from a woman aged 45-65 years with Graves' ophthalmopathy. This rearrangement joins TRBV28 to TRBJ2-7; 9 bases line up with TRBD2. CDR3 in DNA: TGTGCCACCTCAGAATCCGGGACTAGCTACTACGAGCAGTACTTC. Its translation: CATSESGTSYYEQYF.